The 25 T cell receptor beta chains below all came from one sample that was sequenced in a study of blood T cell repertoires in COVID-19. The protocol was immunoSEQ multiplex PCR, while the TCRdb copy is restricted to in-frame clones and leaves out a portion. Of 150,000 to 200,000 clones listed, 85% to 90% are singletons. The sequencing input was peripheral blood. Receptor source: a man aged 18 to 35 with active or convalescent COVID-19.

The V call is TRBV5-1, the J call TRBJ1-3, with D hard to call. Trimming cost V 4 bases and J 4 bases, with 15 bases left between them. In germline, CDR1 is SGHRS, CDR2 YFSETQ. This CDR3 is built from 15 residues. CDR3: CASSAGSTSGNTIYF. CDR3 in DNA: TGCGCCAGCAGCGCGGGATCGACCTCAGGAAACACCATATATTTT.

This clone was detected only once. The chain uses TRBV6-5 and TRBJ2-3; D not resolved. The ends were cut back, 2 bases at V and 5 bases at J, with 11 bases in the middle. This CDR3 spans 14 amino acids. Germline CDR1 is MNHEY and CDR2 is SVGAGI. The DNA of the CDR3 is TGTGCCAGCAGTTACGGCTCCTCACGAGATACGCAGTATTTT. It specifies CASSYGSSRDTQYF.

This sequence joins TRBV4-1 and TRBJ1-2; D is perhaps TRBD1 (5 bases). V was cut by 4 bases and J by 6 bases, with 18 bases left in between. This CDR3 is built from 15 residues. The V gene's germline CDR1 is MGHRA and CDR2 YSYEKL. CDR3 region: CASSPTRVSSHGYTF. The CDR3 nucleotides are TGCGCCAGCAGCCCTACCAGGGTATCAAGCCATGGCTACACCTTC.

The genes are TRBV28 and TRBJ2-7, with 7 bases lining up with TRBD1. V lost 6 bases and J lost 6; bases outside the gene matches: 17. This CDR3 region has 16 residues. The V gene's germline CDR1 is MDHEN and CDR2 SYDVKM. CDR3 in DNA: TGTGCCAGCAGCCAAACACTACCAACCTCAGGGGGCGAGCAGTACGTC. This gives the protein CASSQTLPTSGGEQYV.

This chain uses TRBV5-5 with TRBJ1-5; 7 bases are a match to TRBD1. V lost 4 bases and J lost 0; bases outside the gene matches: 4. Germline V gene sequence: CDR1 SGHKS, CDR2 YYEKEE (reference sequence). The CDR3 runs 15 residues. The CDR3 nucleotides read TGTGCCAGCAGCCCTTGGGACAGTAGCAATCAGCCCCAGCATTTT. Translated: CASSPWDSSNQPQHF.

The chain is built from TRBV6-5 and TRBJ2-5; 8 nucleotides line up with TRBD1. The V segment lost 6 bases and the J segment 1 base; nucleotides outside the gene matches: 7. The CDR3 extends over 15 amino acids. Germline V gene lookup returns CDR1 MNHEY and CDR2 SVGAGI. Here the CDR3 reads CASRIDRGFQETQYF. Written as DNA, the CDR3 is TGTGCCAGCAGGATCGACAGGGGATTCCAAGAGACCCAGTACTTC.

This chain links TRBV29-1 with TRBJ2-2; 7 bases line up with TRBD2. With 5 bases clipped from V and 4 bases from J, the junction kept 7 bases outside the gene matches. Per germline, CDR1 SQVTM and CDR2 ANQGSEA. This CDR3 region has 14 residues. This CDR3 is CSVQPAGFTGELFF. CDR3 bases: TGCAGCGTTCAGCCAGCGGGATTCACCGGGGAGCTGTTTTTT.

The chain has TRBV2 and TRBJ2-1, with TRBD2 as a possible D gene (6 bases). Trimming pared 4 bases from V and 9 bases from J, leaving 10 bases between. CDR1 and CDR2 (germline): SNHLY, FYNNEI. CDR3 length equals 12 residues. In DNA form, the CDR3 reads TGTGCCAGCAGTGTAGGAGGGTTTGAGCAGTTCTTC. Amino acids: CASSVGGFEQFF.

The CDR3 loop reads CASSLGSPGGRGEQYV. The CDR3 DNA reads TGCGCCAGCAGCTTGGGATCCCCGGGGGGGCGTGGCGAGCAGTACGTC. The V gene is TRBV5-1, the J gene TRBJ2-7; TRBD2 matches 8 bases. The CDR3 runs to 16 residues. With 0 bases clipped from V and 6 bases from J, the junction kept 11 bases outside the gene matches. Germline loops: CDR1 SGHRS, CDR2 YFSETQ.

The rearrangement links TRBV6-5 to TRBJ1-1; TRBD1 agrees at 10 bases. The CDR3 contains 15 residues. The V gene end was trimmed by 3 bases and the J gene end by 4 bases; junction bases not matched to a gene: 5. Germline-derived CDR1 and CDR2 are MNHEY and SVGAGI. The CDR3 nucleotides read TGTGCCAGCAGTTATACCGGGACAGGGGTCACTGAAGCTTTCTTT. Amino acid sequence: CASSYTGTGVTEAFF.

This rearrangement joins TRBV5-6 to TRBJ1-2, with D perhaps TRBD1 (6 bases). Germline V gene sequence: CDR1 SGHDT, CDR2 YYEEEE. The CDR3 extends over 15 amino acids. V gave up 2 bases and J gave up 4 bases, with 15 bases separating them. CDR3 residues: CASSFLVKGVYGYTF. CDR3 DNA: TGTGCCAGCAGCTTCTTAGTCAAGGGGGTCTATGGCTACACCTTC.

The sample holds a few counts of this clone. This chain connects TRBV4-2 to TRBJ2-4; D might be TRBD2 (6 bases). Germline-derived CDR1 and CDR2 are LGHNA and YNFKEQ. Trimming removed 0 bases from V and 0 bases from J, with 12 bases in between. This CDR3 comprises 17 residues. Here the CDR3 DNA reads TGTGCCAGCAGCCAAGATATGGCGGGAATAGCCAAAAACATTCAGTACTTC. Translated: CASSQDMAGIAKNIQYF.

The gene calls are TRBV28 and TRBJ1-4, with a possible D match to TRBD1 (6 bases). Germline V gene data show CDR1 as MDHEN and CDR2 as SYDVKM. The CDR3 is made up of 14 amino acids. Trimming stripped 2 bases from V and 6 bases from J, with 10 bases between. The CDR3 region is CASSLEQGDEKLFF. CDR3 nucleotides: TGTGCCAGCAGTTTAGAACAGGGCGATGAAAAACTGTTTTTT.

J is TRBJ1-2 and V is TRBV5-6; 7 bases align to TRBD1. This CDR3 region has 15 residues. Germline V gene data show CDR1 as SGHDT and CDR2 as YYEEEE. J lost 10 bases, V lost 1 base, and 13 bases had no gene match. The CDR3 coding sequence is TGTGCCAGCAGCTTGTCCGAGACAGGGTTCACGGACTACACCTTC. Its translation: CASSLSETGFTDYTF.

The rearrangement joins TRBV7-2 to TRBJ2-3; D perhaps matches TRBD2 (5 bases). This CDR3 spans 18 amino acids. The V gene's germline CDR1 is SGHTA and CDR2 FQGNSA. V lost 1 base to trimming and J lost 2 bases, with 19 bases between them. Here the CDR3 DNA reads TGTGCCAGCAGCTTAGTCAAGAGGGCGGCGGATGACACAGATACGCAGTATTTT. It codes for CASSLVKRAADDTDTQYF.

The gene calls are TRBV4-2 and TRBJ2-1; 11 bases align to TRBD2. The CDR3 runs 16 residues. The V segment lost 0 bases and the J segment 7 bases; nucleotides outside the gene matches: 5. Looked up from germline, CDR1 is LGHNA and CDR2 is YNFKEQ. CDR3 loop: CASSQEGLAEYNEQFF. The CDR3 nucleotides read TGTGCCAGCAGCCAAGAGGGACTAGCGGAATATAATGAGCAGTTCTTC.

The sample holds a few counts of this clone. This chain links TRBV19 with TRBJ1-5; possible D gene TRBD1, 6 bases. CDR1 and CDR2 from the germline V gene are LNHDA and SQIVND (reference sequence). The CDR3 is 15 amino acids. Trimming cost V 3 bases and J 6 bases, with 15 bases left between them. The CDR3 loop reads CASSIVMGGRQPQHF. CDR3 DNA: TGTGCCAGTAGTATTGTTATGGGGGGGCGTCAGCCCCAGCATTTT.

This clone has a single count. The chain links TRBV10-2 to TRBJ2-2, with 7 bases that match TRBD2. The CDR3 contains 13 residues. Germline trimming cut 7 bases from V and 3 bases from J; bases unmatched to any gene: 2. Per germline, CDR1 WSHSY and CDR2 SAAADI. The CDR3 nucleotides are TGCGCCAGCAACCGGGGGGACACCGGGGAGCTGTTTTTT. It encodes CASNRGDTGELFF.

The J gene is TRBJ1-2, the V gene TRBV28; TRBD1 might be the D (6 bases). CDR1 and CDR2 (germline): MDHEN, SYDVKM. Trimming shortened V by 7 bases and J by 8 bases, and 20 bases separated the two germline ends. This CDR3 has 14 residues. The CDR3 DNA reads TGTGCCAGCAACTTCCGGGACATTCTGGGCGGCTACACCTTC. Residues: CASNFRDILGGYTF.

V and J are TRBV5-1 and TRBJ2-4; 11 positions agree with TRBD1. V trimming: 2 bases; J trimming: 3 bases; junction bases outside the gene matches: 4. The germline V gene encodes CDR1 SGHRS and CDR2 YFSETQ. This CDR3 region has 16 residues. The CDR3 DNA is TGCGCCAGCAGCTTAGGGACAGGGGGAATCAAAAACATTCAGTACTTC. This translates into CASSLGTGGIKNIQYF.

Turning to this clone: Relative to the germline gene, one junction end is altered; a read error may explain this. This rearrangement joins TRBV10-2 to TRBJ1-5; a weak D match, TRBD1 (5 bases). The CDR3 has 12 residues. Germline V gene sequence: CDR1 WSHSY, CDR2 SAAADI. The CDR3 bases are TGCGCCGGCAGCAGGGACAATCAGCCCCAGCATTTT. It specifies CAGSRDNQPQHF.

The chain carries TRBV28 and TRBJ2-3; tentative D call: TRBD2 (6 bases). The germline V gene has CDR1 MDHEN and CDR2 SYDVKM. This CDR3 region has 15 residues. Trimming pared 7 bases from V and 1 base from J, leaving 15 bases between. CDR3 sequence reads: CASTLGLAGTDTQYF. In nucleotides, the CDR3 is TGTGCCAGCACCCTGGGACTGGCTGGCACAGATACGCAGTATTTT.

The V gene is TRBV7-3, the J gene TRBJ2-2; 13 bases are a match to TRBD2. The CDR3 contains 20 residues. V shed 0 bases and J 3 bases; nucleotides not matched to a gene: 10. Looked up from germline, CDR1 is SGHTA and CDR2 is FQGTGA. The DNA for the CDR3 is TGTGCCAGCAGCTTAACGTATTCGACTAGCGGGAGGAGTGACACCGGGGAGCTGTTTTTT. Translating gives CASSLTYSTSGRSDTGELFF.

V gene TRBV7-8 combines with J gene TRBJ2-7, with 7 bases fitting TRBD2. V lost 2 bases and J lost 3; bases outside the gene matches: 4. The CDR3 has 14 amino acids. CDR1 is SGHVS, CDR2 FQNEAQ, per germline. The CDR3 protein is CASSLIGTNYEQYV. The CDR3 DNA follows: TGTGCCAGCAGCTTAATCGGGACTAACTACGAGCAGTACGTC.

J is TRBJ1-4 and V is TRBV29-1; the match to TRBD1 covers 7 bases. The germline V gene encodes CDR1 SQVTM and CDR2 ANQGSEA. J lost 1 base, V lost 5 bases, and 4 bases had no gene match. The CDR3 is 14 amino acids. The CDR3 loop reads CSVRTGVTNEKLFF. The CDR3 region has the DNA TGCAGCGTTCGAACAGGGGTAACTAATGAAAAACTGTTTTTT.